This T cell receptor (beta chain) was recorded in a study of OX40 agonist ivuxolimab in advanced cancers. Study overall: Patients enrolled in dose escalation were diagnosed with hepatocellular carcinoma, melanoma, renal cell or head and neck cancer. Three patients responded partially, comprising one with hepatocellular carcinoma and two with cutaneous melanoma.

Remarks on this clone: What it recognizes is unknown.

TCRdb's table, derived via immunoSEQ multiplex PCR, lists solely in-frame clones and lacks some. The sample has roughly 86,000 clones; approximately 90% are singletons. J gave up 0 bases and V 4 bases, and 7 bases lay outside the gene matches. Germline values: CDR1 SGDLS, CDR2 YYNGEE. CDR3 length: 17 residues. Overall study findings and caveats: At doses 0.1 to 3.0 mg/kg, CD4+ and CD8+ clones expanded. It was also the case that some nonresponders had low normalized T-cell clonal expansion.

This receptor was taken from an adult with an advanced solid tumor such as melanoma, head and neck, liver or kidney cancer. The chain uses TRBV9 and TRBJ2-6, with 7 positions matching TRBD1. Sequences were derived from CD4+ or CD8+ T cells sorted from blood, sampled in a trial of the OX40 agonist ivuxolimab. The CDR3 DNA reads as TGTGCCAGCAGCAGAGGACAGGTTGGCTCTGGGGCCAACGTCCTGACTTTC. It yields the protein CASSRGQVGSGANVLTF.